This TCR beta chain was identified during a study of blood T cells in healthy people across ages (dated by TCRdb to the mid-2010s). For the wider study: Template switching captured roughly one uniquely barcoded TCR beta cDNA molecule per two T cells in model experiments. Age-related changes in TCR beta repertoire diversity were measured in the study by deep sequencing normalized with unique cDNA molecular identifiers. The donors were split into four age groups: young (average around 17 years), middle-aged (around 37), aged (62) and long-lived (approximately 80). To avoid experimental bias, donors of different ages were randomly spread across the sequencing lanes. For two donors (one aged 18 to 30 and one aged 80 or older), the study analyzed two additional independent replicas of 1 million unique cDNA reads from the same blood draw.

As concerns this clonotype: Its antigen is still unknown. No qualities accompany the bases; no much larger clone lies one base away.

Library preparation used 5' RACE. TCRdb shows the sequencer as Illumina HiSeq 2500. A second PCR of roughly 7 to 11 cycles was performed with a sample-barcoded 5' primer and a J-beta primer mix. Each TCR beta cDNA molecule received a unique molecular identifier from a template-switch 5' adaptor carrying 12 random nucleotides. Each sample yielded at least 2.5 million CDR3-containing paired-end reads. First-strand cDNA synthesis was performed from all RNA using the Mint cDNA synthesis kit, with priming by a TRBC-specific oligonucleotide. After uracil-DNA glycosylase treatment, a first 18-cycle PCR used universal primers M1SS and BC2_uni_R on all cDNA. As for the original processing: For normalization, 1 million high-quality reads were randomly selected from each sample, with every read carrying a distinct molecular identifier. Instead of being binned into consensus sequences, reads that shared molecular identifiers were thrown out. CDR3 identification, clonotype clustering and error correction used MiTCR with a Q25 quality threshold and the strictest error-elimination algorithm. Lower-bound total TCR beta diversity was estimated with a nonparametric unseen species model using Euler transformation. The public reads were run again by TCRdb, first through fastp at Q25 and then through MiXCR, and only productive beta chains were kept. Identical CDR3 protein sequences are pooled into one entry, listed with their most common genes and DNA. The V and J calls were determined by TCRdb, not by the authors. The sample profile shows around 1,600,000 distinct CDR3 sequences; roughly 43% of them were found once. The ten biggest clones cover just over 4% of the sample.

General conclusions and limits of the study: Donor CMV infection status was unknown, potentially confounding age-related changes in expanded clonotypes. Because profiling used bulk unsorted PBMCs, naive and antigen-experienced compartments could not be compared conclusively. Estimates of total diversity from one million sequenced T cells were regarded as lower bounds and underestimates. The long-lived group showed more naive CD4+ T cells, fewer expanded clones and increased TCR diversity than the aged group, suggesting age selection. The percentage of naive T cells measured by flow cytometry correlated strongly with observed TCR beta diversity. Observed TCR beta diversity per million T cells fell roughly linearly with age, and a significant reduction was already apparent by age roughly 40.

The donors were some 39 Caucasian individuals from Russia, aged roughly 6 to 100 years, who were systemically healthy. Each donor gave ten milliliters of peripheral blood, drawn into EDTA-treated Vacutainer tubes. Ficoll-Paque density-gradient centrifugation was used to isolate PBMCs, with at least 7 million obtained per sample. Total RNA was extracted from PBMCs with Trizol reagent, with at least 6 micrograms obtained per sample. The percentages of naive CD45RAhigh/CD27high T cells were determined by flow cytometry on a PBMC aliquot from every donor. The cysteine opens and the phenylalanine closes a CDR3 of 13 amino acids. Left in the record is the CDR3 DNA by itself, 39 bases read in frame from the first base. The germline V gene (reference sequence) yields DFQATT for CDR1 and SNEGSKA for CDR2. Ends trimmed: V by 2 bases, J by 9 bases; bases unmatched to a gene: 9.

The TCR was taken from a woman aged 18-29 years in good health. Recombination connected TRBV20-1 to TRBJ1-2; TRBD1 fits 7 bases in the junction. Sequenced input: blood. The CDR3 is CSARTTGTDSYTF. In nucleotide form, the sequence is TGCAGTGCTAGAACCACCGGGACAGATAGCTACACCTTC.